The T cell receptor beta chain described here comes from a study of graft-versus-host responses after intestinal transplantation. Germline V gene data show CDR1 as MDHEN and CDR2 as SYDVKM. The CDR3 totals 12 residues. With 3 bases removed from V and 6 bases from J, the gap between germline ends came to 7 bases. Produced via immunoSEQ multiplex PCR; TCRdb's table is partial and in-frame only. The table has approximately 15,000 clones, about 67% seen once. From the graft tissue, intraepithelial and lamina propria lymphocytes were released through processing. The J gene is TRBJ2-3, the V gene TRBV28; D uncertain. This sample comprised ileum tissue, obtained 14 days after transplant. The receptor's source is a human patient who received an intestinal transplant, so some T cells may come from the graft donor. The chain's CDR3 is CASSFGVDTQYF. The CDR3 nucleotides read TGTGCCAGCAGTTTTGGGGTGGATACGCAGTATTTT.